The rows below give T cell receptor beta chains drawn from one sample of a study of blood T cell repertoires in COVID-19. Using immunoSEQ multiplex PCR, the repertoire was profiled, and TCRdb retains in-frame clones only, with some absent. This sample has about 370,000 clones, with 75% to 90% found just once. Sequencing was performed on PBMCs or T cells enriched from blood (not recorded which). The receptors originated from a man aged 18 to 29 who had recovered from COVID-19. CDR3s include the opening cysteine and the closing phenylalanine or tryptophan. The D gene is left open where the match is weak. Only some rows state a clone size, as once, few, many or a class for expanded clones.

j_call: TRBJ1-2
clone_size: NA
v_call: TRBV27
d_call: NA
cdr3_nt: TGTGCCAGCATTATGGACGGGAGCTACACCTTC
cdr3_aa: CASIMDGSYTF

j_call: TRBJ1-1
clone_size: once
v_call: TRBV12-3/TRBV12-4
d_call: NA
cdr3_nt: TGTGCCAGCAGTTTAGGTTTTGTAGCAGAAGCTTTCTTT
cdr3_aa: CASSLGFVAEAFF

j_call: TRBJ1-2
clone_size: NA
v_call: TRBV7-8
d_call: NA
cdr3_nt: TGTGCCAGCAGCTTAGGGGGAGCATACTATGGCTACACCTTC
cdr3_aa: CASSLGGAYYGYTF

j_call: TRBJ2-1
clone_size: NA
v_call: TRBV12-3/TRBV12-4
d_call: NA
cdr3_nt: TGTGCCAGCAGTTTAGTCCAGTTATATGAGCAGTTCTTC
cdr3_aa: CASSLVQLYEQFF

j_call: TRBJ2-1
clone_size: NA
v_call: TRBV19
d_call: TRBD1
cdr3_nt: TGTGCCAGTAGTTCCGGACAGGTAGGATACAATGAGCAGTTCTTC
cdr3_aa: CASSSGQVGYNEQFF

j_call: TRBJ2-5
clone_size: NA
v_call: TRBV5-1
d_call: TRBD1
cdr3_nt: TGCGCCAGCAGCTTGTCCGGGACAGCCTCGTTAGAGACCCAGTACTTC
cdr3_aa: CASSLSGTASLETQYF

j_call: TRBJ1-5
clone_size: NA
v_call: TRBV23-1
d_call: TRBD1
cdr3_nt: TGCGCCAGCAGTCAATCGAGGTACATGGGTGAAGGGGGCCTTAGCAATCAGCCCCAGCATTTT
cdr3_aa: CASSQSRYMGEGGLSNQPQHF

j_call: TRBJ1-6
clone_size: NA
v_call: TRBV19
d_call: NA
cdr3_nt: TGTGCCAGTAGTATGTCCAGGGCTAATTCACCCCTCCACTTT
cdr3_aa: CASSMSRANSPLHF

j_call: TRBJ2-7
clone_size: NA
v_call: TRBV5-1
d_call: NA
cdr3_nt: TGCGCCAGCAGCTTAATCGACAGGACCTACGAGCAGTACTTC
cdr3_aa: CASSLIDRTYEQYF

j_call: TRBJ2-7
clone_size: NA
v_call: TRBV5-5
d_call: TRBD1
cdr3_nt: TGTGCCAGCAGCTTGGAGCCGGGACAGAGTCTCTACGAGCAGTACTTC
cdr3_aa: CASSLEPGQSLYEQYF

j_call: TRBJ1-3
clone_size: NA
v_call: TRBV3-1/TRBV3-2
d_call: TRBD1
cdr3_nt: TGTGCCAGCAGCCAGACCCTAACAGGGGGTGGAAACACCATATATTTT
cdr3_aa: CASSQTLTGGGNTIYF

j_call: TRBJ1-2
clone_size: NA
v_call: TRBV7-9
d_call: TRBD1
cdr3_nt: TGTGCCAGCAGCTTAGATACAGGGGCTGGCTACACCTTC
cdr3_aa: CASSLDTGAGYTF

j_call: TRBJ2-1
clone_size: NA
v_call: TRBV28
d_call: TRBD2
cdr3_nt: TGTGCCAGCACCCGGCCCTCCAGCGGGGCGTACAATGAGCAGTTCTTC
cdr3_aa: CASTRPSSGAYNEQFF

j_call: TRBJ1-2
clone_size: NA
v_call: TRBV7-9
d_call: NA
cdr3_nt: TGTGCCAGCAGCGGACAGGGCTACACCTTC
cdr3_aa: CASSGQGYTF

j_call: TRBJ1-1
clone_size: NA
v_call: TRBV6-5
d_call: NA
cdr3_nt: TGTGCCAGCAGGGCACAGGGAAACACTGAAGCTTTCTTT
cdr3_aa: CASRAQGNTEAFF

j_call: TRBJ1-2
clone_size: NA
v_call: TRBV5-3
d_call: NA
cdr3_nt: TGTGCCAGAAGCAGCGGACGACCCAGGTGTACCTATGGCTACAAGGGTGGCTACACCTTC
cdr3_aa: CARSSGRPRCTYGYKGGYTF

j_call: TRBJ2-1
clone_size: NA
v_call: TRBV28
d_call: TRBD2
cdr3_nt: TGTGCCAGCAGTTTTGTGGCTAGCGGGAGTCATGAGCAGTTCTTC
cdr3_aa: CASSFVASGSHEQFF

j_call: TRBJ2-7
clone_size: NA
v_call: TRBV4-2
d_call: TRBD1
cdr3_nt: TGTGCCAGCAGCCTAACCGGGACAGCGTTGGGCACGGAGAGAGTAACCTACGAGCAGTACTTC
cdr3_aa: CASSLTGTALGTERVTYEQYF

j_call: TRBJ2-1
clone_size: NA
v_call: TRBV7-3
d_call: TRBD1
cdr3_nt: TGTGCCAGCAGCCCCGGGACAGGCGGCAATGAGCAGTTCTTC
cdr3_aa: CASSPGTGGNEQFF

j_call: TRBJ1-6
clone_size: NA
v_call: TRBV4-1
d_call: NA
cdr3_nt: TGCGCCAGCAGCCATCGAGGGGCAGGGGAATATTCACCCCTCCACTTT
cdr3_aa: CASSHRGAGEYSPLHF

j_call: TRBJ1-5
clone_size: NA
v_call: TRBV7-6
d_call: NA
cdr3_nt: TGTGCCAGCAGCCCCGGACACCTTAGCAATCAGCCCCAGCATTTT
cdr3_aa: CASSPGHLSNQPQHF

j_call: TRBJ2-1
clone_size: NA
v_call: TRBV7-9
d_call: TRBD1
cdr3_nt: TGTGCCAGCAGCTTTACCGGGACAGGGGCCAATGAGCAGTTCTTC
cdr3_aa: CASSFTGTGANEQFF

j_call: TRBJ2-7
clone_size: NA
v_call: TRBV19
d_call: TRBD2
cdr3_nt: TGTGCCAGTTTCATAGGGGGCCCACAAAAGAGCACTAGCGGGAGCCGACTGTGCTACGAGCAGTACTTC
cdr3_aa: CASFIGGPQKSTSGSRLCYEQYF

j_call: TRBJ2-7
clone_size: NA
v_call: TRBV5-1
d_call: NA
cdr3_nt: TGCGCCAGCAGCGTAGGACAGATGGGCGAGCAGTACTTC
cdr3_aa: CASSVGQMGEQYF

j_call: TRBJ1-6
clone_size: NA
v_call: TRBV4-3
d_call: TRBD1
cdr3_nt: TGCGCCAGCAGCTTGTCGACAGGGTATAATTCACCCCTCCACTTT
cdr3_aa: CASSLSTGYNSPLHF

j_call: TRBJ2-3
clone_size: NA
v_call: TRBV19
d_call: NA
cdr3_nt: TGTGCCAGTAGTTTTTCATTAGCAGATACGCAGTATTTT
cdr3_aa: CASSFSLADTQYF

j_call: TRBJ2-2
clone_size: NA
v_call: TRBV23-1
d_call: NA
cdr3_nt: TGCGCCAGCAGTCAATTCCCAGGGTTGAACACCGGGGAGCTGTTTTTT
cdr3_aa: CASSQFPGLNTGELFF

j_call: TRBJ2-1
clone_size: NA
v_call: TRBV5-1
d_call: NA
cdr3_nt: TGCGCCAGCAGCTTGCTGACCGCGGGCTACAATGAGCAGTTCTTC
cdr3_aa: CASSLLTAGYNEQFF

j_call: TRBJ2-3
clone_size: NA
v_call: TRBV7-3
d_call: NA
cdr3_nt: TGTGCCAGCAGCTTAAATGGCGGGGCCTTAGCAAATACGCAGTATTTT
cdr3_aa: CASSLNGGALANTQYF

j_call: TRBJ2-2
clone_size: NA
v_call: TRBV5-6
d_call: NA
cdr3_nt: TGTGCCACCAGAACTTCGAACACCGGGGAGCTGTTTTTT
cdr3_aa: CATRTSNTGELFF

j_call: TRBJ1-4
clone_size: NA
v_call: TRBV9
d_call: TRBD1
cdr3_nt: TGTGCCAGCAGCCCTGGGACAGGGAGGAATGAAAAACTGTTTTTT
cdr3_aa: CASSPGTGRNEKLFF